Listed below are T cell receptor beta chains from one sample, sequenced in a study of shared clonotypes between healthy human individuals. The repertoire was sequenced with immunoSEQ multiplex PCR; TCRdb's copy has only in-frame clones and lacks some. The sample holds about 2.3 million clones, approximately 90% seen once. Sequenced input: naive CD4+ T cells from PBMCs. These receptors were obtained from a man aged 18-30 years in good health. Some clones in this sample may be carry-over from other donors' samples. CDR3s include the opening cysteine and the closing phenylalanine or tryptophan. The D gene is left open where the match is weak. Clone size is not always given. Where it is, it says once, few, many or a class for expanded clones.

cdr3_aa | cdr3_nt | j_call | d_call | clone_size | cdr3_length | v_call
CASSLWQGNQPQHF | TGTGCCAGCAGCTTGTGGCAGGGAAATCAGCCCCAGCATTTT | TRBJ1-5 | - | - | 14 | TRBV5-6
CASSSNTLGGETQYF | TGTGCCAGCAGTTCCAATACACTAGGAGGAGAGACCCAGTACTTC | TRBJ2-5 | - | - | 15 | TRBV28
CSVDEDIQYF | TGCAGCGTTGATGAGGACATTCAGTACTTC | TRBJ2-4 | - | once | 10 | TRBV29-1
CASSPFPDRKNQPQHF | TGTGCCAGCAGTCCGTTCCCGGACAGGAAGAATCAGCCCCAGCATTTT | TRBJ1-5 | TRBD1 | - | 16 | TRBV27
CASSPPFFQETQYF | TGTGCCAGCTCACCACCGTTCTTCCAAGAGACCCAGTACTTC | TRBJ2-5 | - | few | 14 | TRBV18
CASSLAPLSGTAYEQYF | TGCGCCAGCAGCTTGGCCCCGCTTAGCGGGACCGCCTACGAGCAGTACTTC | TRBJ2-7 | TRBD2 | - | 17 | TRBV5-1
CASSLIVGGTDTQYF | TGTGCCAGCAGCTTAATAGTTGGGGGCACAGATACGCAGTATTTT | TRBJ2-3 | - | - | 15 | TRBV7-3
CASSGTLGLNTEAFF | TGTGCCAGTAGTGGGACCCTCGGACTTAACACTGAAGCTTTCTTT | TRBJ1-1 | - | - | 15 | TRBV19
CASSSRRTQETQYF | TGTGCCAGTAGCTCGCGTCGCACCCAAGAGACCCAGTACTTC | TRBJ2-5 | - | - | 14 | TRBV19
CASSQFEGYTEAFF | TGCGCCAGCAGCCAGTTCGAGGGGTACACTGAAGCTTTCTTT | TRBJ1-1 | - | few | 14 | TRBV4-1
CASSLFGSPYYEQYF | TGTGCCAGCAGTTTATTCGGGAGTCCCTACTACGAGCAGTACTTC | TRBJ2-7 | - | - | 15 | TRBV27
CASSRTDLAKNIQYF | TGTGCCAGCAGCCGGACAGATTTAGCCAAAAACATTCAGTACTTC | TRBJ2-4 | - | - | 15 | TRBV7-9
CASGNRDAVAQQFF | TGTGCCAGCGGTAACCGGGACGCCGTGGCGCAGCAGTTCTTC | TRBJ2-1 | - | - | 14 | TRBV5-6
CASSPVRGTQETQYF | TGTGCCAGCAGCCCGGTGCGAGGGACCCAAGAGACCCAGTACTTC | TRBJ2-5 | - | once | 15 | TRBV13
CASSSAARVNGELFF | TGCGCCAGCAGCTCCGCCGCGAGAGTTAACGGGGAGCTGTTTTTT | TRBJ2-2 | - | once | 15 | TRBV5-1
CASSLEGDAYRPYEQYF | TGCGCCAGCAGCTTGGAGGGGGACGCCTATCGACCCTACGAGCAGTACTTC | TRBJ2-7 | - | - | 17 | TRBV5-1
CASSPNAGLRHNEQFF | TGCGCCAGCAGCCCGAATGCGGGCCTTCGGCACAATGAGCAGTTCTTC | TRBJ2-1 | - | - | 16 | TRBV5-1
CASSLGAGGPYNEQFF | TGTGCCAGCAGCTTAGGCGCGGGAGGACCCTACAATGAGCAGTTCTTC | TRBJ2-1 | TRBD2 | - | 16 | TRBV11-3
CASSVRQRDRWNTGELFF | TGTGCCAGCAGCGTTCGACAAAGGGACAGGTGGAACACCGGGGAGCTGTTTTTT | TRBJ2-2 | TRBD1 | - | 18 | TRBV9
CASSLGPSGSWYEQYF | TGTGCCAGCAGCTTAGGCCCTAGCGGGAGTTGGTACGAGCAGTACTTC | TRBJ2-7 | TRBD2 | - | 16 | TRBV11-2
CASSLRGETQYF | TGTGCCAGCAGCTTAAGGGGAGAGACCCAGTACTTC | TRBJ2-5 | - | - | 12 | TRBV7-3
CASRTYSNQPQHF | TGTGCCAGCAGGACATATAGCAATCAGCCCCAGCATTTT | TRBJ1-5 | - | few | 13 | TRBV28
CASSLGVGRAVGYTF | TGTGCCAGCAGTTTAGGGGTGGGCAGGGCGGTTGGCTACACCTTC | TRBJ1-2 | - | - | 15 | TRBV27
CASSVGQASSYEQYF | TGTGCCAGCAGCGTAGGACAGGCGAGCTCCTACGAGCAGTACTTC | TRBJ2-7 | - | - | 15 | TRBV9
CASSVRVTEAFF | TGTGCCAGCAGTGTAAGGGTTACTGAAGCTTTCTTT | TRBJ1-1 | - | - | 12 | TRBV6-1
CASSSGQGAQEQYF | TGTGCCAGCAGCTCAGGACAGGGGGCGCAGGAGCAGTACTTC | TRBJ2-7 | TRBD1 | - | 14 | TRBV5-4
CASSSQGFRGYTF | TGTGCCAGCAGCTCACAGGGCTTCCGCGGCTACACCTTC | TRBJ1-2 | - | - | 13 | TRBV11-2
CASSPVDSQETQYF | TGTGCCAGCTCACCAGTGGACAGCCAAGAGACCCAGTACTTC | TRBJ2-5 | - | few | 14 | TRBV18
CASSLGVGQENTIYF | TGTGCCAGCAGCTTAGGGGTGGGGCAGGAAAACACCATATATTTT | TRBJ1-3 | - | - | 15 | TRBV7-2
CASSLEGQDYNEQFF | TGCGCCAGCAGCTTGGAGGGCCAGGACTACAATGAGCAGTTCTTC | TRBJ2-1 | - | - | 15 | TRBV5-1
CASSPIDVTNEQFF | TGTGCCAGCAGCCCTATTGACGTAACGAATGAGCAGTTCTTC | TRBJ2-1 | - | - | 14 | TRBV9
CASSFRVAAETYEQYF | TGTGCCAGCAGTTTCCGTGTTGCGGCGGAAACCTACGAGCAGTACTTC | TRBJ2-7 | - | - | 16 | TRBV27
CASSLRQEGYGYTF | TGTGCCAGCAGTTTAAGACAGGAGGGATATGGCTACACCTTC | TRBJ1-2 | - | - | 14 | TRBV27
CASSLGTGYNEQFF | TGTGCCAGCAGTTTAGGGACAGGCTACAATGAGCAGTTCTTC | TRBJ2-1 | TRBD1 | - | 14 | TRBV28
CANRGTGDRNEQFF | TGTGCCAACAGGGGGACAGGGGATCGCAATGAGCAGTTCTTC | TRBJ2-1 | TRBD1 | - | 14 | TRBV19
CASSPSGGFQPQHF | TGTGCCAGCTCACCCTCCGGGGGGTTTCAGCCCCAGCATTTT | TRBJ1-5 | - | - | 14 | TRBV18
CASRLQGSSYEQYF | TGTGCCAGCAGATTACAGGGGTCCTCCTACGAGCAGTACTTC | TRBJ2-7 | TRBD1 | - | 14 | TRBV6-1
CASSEEGTASYEQYF | TGTGCCAGCAGTGAAGAAGGGACAGCTTCCTACGAGCAGTACTTC | TRBJ2-7 | TRBD1 | - | 15 | TRBV2
CASSIRLAGGSQFF | TGTGCCAGTAGTATCCGACTAGCGGGAGGGTCGCAGTTCTTC | TRBJ2-1 | TRBD2 | - | 14 | TRBV19
CATTVSQPGTDTQYF | TGCGCCACCACTGTTTCCCAGCCAGGGACAGATACGCAGTATTTT | TRBJ2-3 | - | - | 15 | TRBV5-1
CARSCGGCGRNQPQHF | TGTGCCAGAAGCTGCGGCGGGTGTGGGCGCAATCAGCCCCAGCATTTT | TRBJ1-5 | - | once | 16 | TRBV5-3
CASSLLAGDVNEQYF | TGTGCCAGTAGTCTACTAGCGGGAGACGTGAACGAGCAGTACTTC | TRBJ2-7 | TRBD2 | - | 15 | TRBV19
CASSLVGQVNTGELFF | TGTGCCAGCAGTTTGGTCGGGCAGGTGAACACCGGGGAGCTGTTTTTT | TRBJ2-2 | - | - | 16 | TRBV27
CATLRDPTYEQYF | TGTGCCACCCTGCGGGACCCCACCTACGAGCAGTACTTC | TRBJ2-7 | - | - | 13 | TRBV10-3
CASSYGGAIGSYEQYF | TGTGCCAGCAGTTACGGAGGGGCTATCGGGTCCTACGAGCAGTACTTC | TRBJ2-7 | - | - | 16 | TRBV6-5
CASSLSGAYEQYF | TGTGCCAGCAGCTTGTCAGGGGCCTACGAGCAGTACTTC | TRBJ2-7 | - | - | 13 | TRBV5-4
CASSPGRVDNEQFF | TGTGCCAGCAGCCCCGGCAGGGTGGACAATGAGCAGTTCTTC | TRBJ2-1 | - | once | 14 | TRBV7-9
CASSLDRAALYEQYF | TGTGCCAGCAGCCTCGACCGGGCAGCCCTCTACGAGCAGTACTTC | TRBJ2-7 | - | once | 15 | TRBV6-4
CASRNRGVVGDKLFF | TGTGCCAGTAGAAACAGGGGAGTGGTAGGGGACAAACTGTTTTTT | TRBJ2-2 | TRBD1 | - | 15 | TRBV19
CASSLGQGASEQYF | TGTGCCAGCAGCTTAGGACAGGGAGCGAGCGAGCAGTACTTC | TRBJ2-7 | TRBD1 | - | 14 | TRBV11-3
CASSNSGRANTGELFF | TGTGCCAGCAGCAATAGCGGGAGGGCGAACACCGGGGAGCTGTTTTTT | TRBJ2-2 | TRBD2 | - | 16 | TRBV7-3